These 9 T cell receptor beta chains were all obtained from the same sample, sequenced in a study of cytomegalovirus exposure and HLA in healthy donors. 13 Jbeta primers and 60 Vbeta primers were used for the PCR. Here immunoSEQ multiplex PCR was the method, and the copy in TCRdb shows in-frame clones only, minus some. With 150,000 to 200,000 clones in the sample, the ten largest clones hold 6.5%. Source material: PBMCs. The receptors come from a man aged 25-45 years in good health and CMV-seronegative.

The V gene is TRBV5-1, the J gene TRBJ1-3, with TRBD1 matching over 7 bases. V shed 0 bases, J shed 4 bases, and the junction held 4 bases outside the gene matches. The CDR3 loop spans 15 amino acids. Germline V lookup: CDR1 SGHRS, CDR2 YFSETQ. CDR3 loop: CASSLVGQLGNTIYF. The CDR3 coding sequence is TGCGCCAGCAGCTTGGTGGGACAGCTGGGAAACACCATATATTTT.

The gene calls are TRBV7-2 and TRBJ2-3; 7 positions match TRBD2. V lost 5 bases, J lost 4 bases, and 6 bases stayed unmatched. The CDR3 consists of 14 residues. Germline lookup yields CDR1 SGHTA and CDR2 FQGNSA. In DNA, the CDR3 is TGTGCCAGCAGCCCCCGGGACTACCCAGATACGCAGTATTTT. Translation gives CASSPRDYPDTQYF.

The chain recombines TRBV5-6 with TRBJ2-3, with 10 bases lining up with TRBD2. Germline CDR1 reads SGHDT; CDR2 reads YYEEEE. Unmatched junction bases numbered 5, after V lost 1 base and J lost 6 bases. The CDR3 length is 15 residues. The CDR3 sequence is CASSLMLAGADTQYF. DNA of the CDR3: TGTGCCAGCAGCTTGATGCTAGCGGGAGCCGATACGCAGTATTTT.

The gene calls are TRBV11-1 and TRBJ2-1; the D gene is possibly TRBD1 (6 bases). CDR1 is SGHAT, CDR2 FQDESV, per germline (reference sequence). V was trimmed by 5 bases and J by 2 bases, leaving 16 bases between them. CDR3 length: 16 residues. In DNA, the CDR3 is TGTGCCAGCAGCCTCGTAACAGGGCGGCCCTACAATGAGCAGTTCTTC. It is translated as CASSLVTGRPYNEQFF.

CDR3 in DNA: TGCGCCAGCAGCCCGACCGGGACACCTTACAATGAGCAGTTCTTC. Its protein is CASSPTGTPYNEQFF. This sequence joins TRBV5-1 and TRBJ2-1; possibly TRBD1 for D (6 bases). Looked up from germline, CDR1 is SGHRS and CDR2 is YFSETQ. This CDR3 spans 15 amino acids. The V end lost 4 bases, the J end lost 4 bases, and 15 bases lay between the germline ends. The variable domain in full, completed from reference TRBV5-1 and TRBJ2-1, reads KAGVTQTPRYLIKTRGQQVTLSCSPISGHRSVSWYQQTPGQGLQFLFEYFSETQRNKGNFPGRFSGRQFSNSRSEMNVSTLELGDSALYLCASSPTGTPYNEQFFGPGTRLTVL.

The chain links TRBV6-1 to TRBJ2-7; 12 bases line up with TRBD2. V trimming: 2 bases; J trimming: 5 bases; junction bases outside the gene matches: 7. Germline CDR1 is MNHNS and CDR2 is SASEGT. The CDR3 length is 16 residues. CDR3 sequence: CASSEWASGRADEQYF. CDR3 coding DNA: TGTGCCAGCAGTGAATGGGCTAGCGGGAGGGCCGACGAGCAGTACTTC.

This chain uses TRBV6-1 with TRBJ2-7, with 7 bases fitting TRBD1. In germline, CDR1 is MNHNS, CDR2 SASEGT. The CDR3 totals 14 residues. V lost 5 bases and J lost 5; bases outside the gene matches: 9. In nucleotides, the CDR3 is TGTGCCAGCAGTACCAAAAGGGGGCGAAACGAGCAGTACTTC. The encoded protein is CASSTKRGRNEQYF.

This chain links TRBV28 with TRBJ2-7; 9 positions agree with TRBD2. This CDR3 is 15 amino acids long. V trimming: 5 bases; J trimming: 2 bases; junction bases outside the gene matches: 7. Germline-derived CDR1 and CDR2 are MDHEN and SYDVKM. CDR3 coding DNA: TGTGCCAGCAGTCTCAGCGGGAGGCCCGCCTACGAGCAGTACTTC. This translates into CASSLSGRPAYEQYF.

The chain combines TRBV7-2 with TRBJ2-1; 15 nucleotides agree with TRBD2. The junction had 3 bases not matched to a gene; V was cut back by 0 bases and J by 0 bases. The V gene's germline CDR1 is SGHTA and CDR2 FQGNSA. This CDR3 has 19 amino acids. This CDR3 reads CASSLARTSGGASYNEQFF. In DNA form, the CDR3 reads TGTGCCAGCAGCTTAGCCCGGACTAGCGGGGGGGCCTCCTACAATGAGCAGTTCTTC.